Listed here are 24 T cell receptor beta chains from one sample, sequenced in a study of blood T cells in healthy people across ages. A sample-barcoded 5' primer and a J-beta primer mix were used in a second PCR of roughly 6 to 11 cycles. TCRdb redid the calling of the 5' RACE reads with MiXCR, one entry per CDR3 protein. The profile shows around 620,000 distinct CDR3 sequences, 25% to 30% of them singletons. Material for sequencing was blood. The receptors were gathered from an older woman in good health.

The table lists this clonotype with a few counts. V is TRBV27 and J is TRBJ2-1, with unresolved D. The end of the DNA aligns better with TRBJ2-5, so the J call may be wrong. The CDR3 length is 11 residues. Germline V gene lookup returns CDR1 MNHEY and CDR2 SMNVEV (reference sequence). The CDR3 sequence: CASVMGETQYF. CDR3 DNA sequence: TGTGCCAGCGTCATGGGGGAGACCCAGTACTTC.

In its sample, this clonotype was seen a few times. The V call is TRBV29-1, the J call TRBJ1-1; D might be TRBD1 (5 bases). The CDR3 sequence is 14 residues long. CDR1 and CDR2 (germline): SQVTM, ANQGSEA. V was clipped by 6 bases and J by 2 bases, with 16 bases between them. The CDR3 reads CSVLRRGRNTEAFF. For the CDR3, the DNA is TGCAGCGTCCTAAGGCGGGGCCGTAACACTGAAGCTTTCTTT.

This clonotype has a handful of counts. The CDR3 region is CATSSSGRTDTQYF. CDR3 bases: TGTGCCACCAGCAGTAGCGGGAGGACAGATACGCAGTATTTT. The V call is TRBV15, the J call TRBJ2-3, with 10 nucleotides matching TRBD2. The trim removed 3 bases at V and 3 bases at J, leaving 0 bases unmatched. This CDR3 spans 14 amino acids. CDR1 and CDR2 (germline): LNHNV, YYDKDF (reference sequence). Together with reference TRBV15 and TRBJ2-3, the CDR3 gives the full variable domain: DAMVIQNPRYQVTQFGKPVTLSCSQTLNHNVMYWYQQKSSQAPKLLFHYYDKDFNNEADTPDNFQSRRPNTSFCFLDIRSPGLGDTAMYLCATSSSGRTDTQYFGPGTRLTVL.

This chain uses TRBV7-2 with TRBJ2-7; 9 positions agree with TRBD2. V shed 5 bases, J shed 3 bases, and the junction held 11 bases outside the gene matches. The germline V gene has CDR1 SGHTA and CDR2 FQGNSA. The CDR3 extends over 16 amino acids. This chain's CDR3 is CASSRIPSGDYYEQYF. CDR3 DNA sequence: TGTGCCAGCAGCAGAATACCTAGCGGGGATTACTACGAGCAGTACTTC.

The V call is TRBV5-1, the J call TRBJ2-2; weak D call: TRBD2 (5 bases). CDR1 is SGHRS, CDR2 YFSETQ, per germline. V was clipped by 0 bases and J by 4 bases, with 10 bases between them. The CDR3 extends over 15 amino acids. The CDR3 here is CASSLEASSTGELFF. Written as DNA, the CDR3 is TGCGCCAGCAGCTTGGAGGCTAGCTCCACCGGGGAGCTGTTTTTT.

The table lists this clonotype with many counts. The chain joins TRBV5-8 to TRBJ2-5; the D call may be TRBD1 or TRBD2 (5 bases each). Trimming cost V 3 bases and J 4 bases, with 10 bases left between them. CDR1 is SGHTS, CDR2 YDEGEE, per germline. This CDR3 is built from 13 residues. The CDR3 DNA follows: TGTGCCAGCAGCTGGGGACGGGGAGAGACCCAGTACTTC. Encoded protein: CASSWGRGETQYF.

The CDR3 is CSASILGANVLTF. DNA of the CDR3: TGCAGTGCTAGTATACTTGGGGCCAACGTCCTGACTTTC. This chain uses TRBV20-1 with TRBJ2-6, with D uncertain. Between the trimmed V and J ends, which lost 3 bases and 3 bases, there was a span of 6 bases. The CDR3 consists of 13 residues. The germline V gene has CDR1 DFQATT and CDR2 SNEGSKA (reference sequence).

Points on this clonotype: Sequence at one end of the junction differs from germline and may be a read error. The chain combines TRBV29-1 with TRBJ2-7; D is possibly TRBD1 or TRBD2 (5 bases each). This CDR3 has 13 residues. In germline, CDR1 is SQVTM, CDR2 ANQGSEA. The CDR3 sequence is CSVISGTSNEQYF. CDR3 in DNA: TGCAGCGTTATCTCCGGGACCTCCAACGAGCAGTACTTC.

This clonotype showed up just a few times. The V and J genes are TRBV20-1 and TRBJ2-5, with 7 bases that match TRBD1. The J call is uncertain, as TRBJ2-1 better fits the DNA end. The CDR3 totals 16 residues. Germline values: CDR1 DFQATT, CDR2 SNEGSKA (reference sequence). The CDR3 sequence: CSARDHGQGVRGEQFF. The CDR3 DNA reads as TGCAGTGCTAGAGATCACGGGCAGGGGGTTCGGGGTGAGCAGTTCTTC.

The CDR3 spells CAISESAEGAGQMGHEKLFF. The CDR3 coding sequence is TGTGCCATCAGTGAGTCAGCGGAGGGAGCCGGACAGATGGGTCATGAAAAACTGTTTTTT. J is TRBJ1-4 and V is TRBV10-3; tentative D call: TRBD1 (6 bases). Trimming took off 0 bases at V and 6 bases at J, with 26 bases between the two ends. CDR3 length equals 20 residues. Germline V CDR1 and CDR2: ENHRY, SYGVKD.

V gene TRBV6-2 or TRBV6-3 combines with J gene TRBJ2-7, with D possibly TRBD1 on 5 matching bases. The germline gives CDR1 MNHEY, CDR2 SVGEGT. The V gene lost 8 bases and the J gene lost 1 base, with 15 bases spanning the gap. The length of the CDR3 is 14 residues. CDR3 coding DNA: TGTGCCAGCCCAGACAGCAAGTCTTCCTACGAGCAGTACTTC. The encoded protein is CASPDSKSSYEQYF.

The chain recombines TRBV30 with TRBJ1-2; no firm D call. The CDR3 is made up of 13 amino acids. Germline CDR1 GTSNPN, CDR2 SVGIG (reference sequence). V was trimmed by 0 bases and J by 10 bases, leaving 15 bases between them. CDR3 bases: TGTGCCTGGAGTGTAAGCACTACCGGATCCTACACCTTC. Its translation is CAWSVSTTGSYTF.

This chain links TRBV29-1 with TRBJ2-1, with TRBD1 matching over 10 bases. The J call may be mistaken, given a closer DNA end match to TRBJ2-7. Per germline, CDR1 SQVTM and CDR2 ANQGSEA. The CDR3 sequence is 12 residues long. The CDR3 DNA follows: TGCAGCGTGGACGGGACAGGGGTCGAGCAGTACTTC. Its translation is CSVDGTGVEQYF.

The J gene is TRBJ2-5, the V gene TRBV29-1; no reliable D call. Between the trimmed V and J ends, which lost 4 bases and 3 bases, there was a span of 6 bases. CDR1 is SQVTM, CDR2 ANQGSEA, per germline. The CDR3 loop spans 11 amino acids. The CDR3 loop reads CSVGGEETQYF. The CDR3 DNA is TGCAGCGTTGGTGGGGAAGAGACCCAGTACTTC.

This clonotype came up a few times. This chain joins TRBV6-2 or TRBV6-3 and TRBJ2-7; D tentatively reads TRBD1 or TRBD2 (5 bases each). Germline loops: CDR1 MNHEY, CDR2 SVGEGT. The V gene lost 6 bases and the J gene lost 5 bases, with 17 bases spanning the gap. There are 14 residues in the CDR3. In DNA form, the CDR3 reads TGTGCCAGCAGAAGACGGGACCCAACTCACGAGCAGTACTTC. Amino acid sequence: CASRRRDPTHEQYF.

This chain uses TRBV11-2 with TRBJ2-7; possible D gene TRBD2, 5 bases. The V end was cut by 1 base, the J end by 4 bases, with 11 bases between. Germline assignment: CDR1 SGHAT and CDR2 FQNNGV. The CDR3 runs to 14 residues. Here the CDR3 reads CASSLGLRRYEQYF. CDR3 bases: TGTGCCAGCAGCTTAGGACTACGACGTTACGAGCAGTACTTC. The complete variable domain, with remaining parts taken from reference TRBV11-2 and TRBJ2-7, reads EAGVAQSPRYKIIEKRQSVAFWCNPISGHATLYWYQQILGQGPKLLIQFQNNGVVDDSQLPKDRFSAERLKGVDSTLKIQPAKLEDSAVYLCASSLGLRRYEQYFGPGTRLTVT.

This rearrangement joins TRBV20-1 to TRBJ1-1; 7 bases line up with TRBD1. The CDR3 covers 14 residues. The V and J ends lost 3 bases and 1 base, in that order; junction bases with no gene match: 5. Germline loops: CDR1 DFQATT, CDR2 SNEGSKA (reference sequence). The CDR3 nucleotides read TGCAGTGCTAGCACAGGGGCGTCGAACACTGAAGCTTTCTTT. Encoded protein: CSASTGASNTEAFF.

This clonotype has more than one count but fewer than ten. The junction departs from the called germline gene at one end, perhaps through a read error. This chain connects TRBV6-2 or TRBV6-3 to TRBJ2-7; 7 bases agree with TRBD2. CDR1 and CDR2 from the germline V gene are MNHEY and SVGEGT. CDR3 length: 12 amino acids. CDR3 bases: TGTGCCAGCAGACGACTAGCCGCCGAGCAGTATTTC. Translation gives CASRRLAAEQYF.

This clonotype was found a few times. Relative to the germline gene, one junction end is altered; a read error may explain this. The rearrangement links TRBV6-2 or TRBV6-3 to TRBJ2-2; 11 bases map to TRBD2. Germline loops: CDR1 MNHEY, CDR2 SVGEGT. The length of the CDR3 is 14 residues. The CDR3 DNA sequence: TGTGCCGGCAGACTAGCGGGGTCCACCGGGGAGCTGTTTTTT. Its protein product is CAGRLAGSTGELFF.

The gene calls are TRBV11-3 and TRBJ2-5; a possible D gene is TRBD2 (7 bases). Germline V CDR1 and CDR2: SGHNT, YENEEA. V was cut by 0 bases and J by 1 base, with 9 bases left in between. CDR3 size: 15 residues. The CDR3 DNA reads as TGTGCCAGCAGCTTAGATGCGGGGGCCCAAGAGACCCAGTACTTC. Its protein product is CASSLDAGAQETQYF.

The CDR3: CASSLRDSPRTQYF. DNA of the CDR3: TGTGCCAGCAGTCTCCGGGACAGTCCTAGGACCCAGTACTTC. This rearrangement joins TRBV27 to TRBJ2-5; 7 nucleotides line up with TRBD1. Germline CDR1 and CDR2: MNHEY and SMNVEV (reference sequence). The CDR3 extends over 14 amino acids. The junction had 10 bases not matched to a gene; V was cut back by 5 bases and J by 7 bases.

V is TRBV29-1 and J is TRBJ2-4; D is possibly TRBD2 (5 bases). The CDR3 sequence is 12 residues long. CDR1 and CDR2 (germline): SQVTM, ANQGSEA. V dropped 6 bases and J dropped 12 bases, with 18 bases sitting between them. As DNA, the CDR3 is TGCAGCGTGAGGGTCGGGGTAGACGATCAGTACTTC. It translates to CSVRVGVDDQYF. Filled out from reference TRBV29-1 and TRBJ2-4, the complete variable domain reads SAVISQKPSRDICQRGTSLTIQCQVDSQVTMMFWYRQQPGQSLTLIATANQGSEATYESGFVIDKFPISRPNLTFSTLTVSNMSPEDSSIYLCSVRVGVDDQYFGAGTRLSVL.

The CDR3 protein is CASSRNPAGGPGELFF. As DNA, the CDR3 is TGCGCCAGCAGCCGCAACCCAGCGGGGGGGCCCGGGGAGCTGTTTTTT. This chain links TRBV4-3 with TRBJ2-2, with 10 bases aligning to TRBD2. V dropped 4 bases and J dropped 6; count of bases not matched to a gene: 8. This CDR3 is built from 16 residues. The germline CDR1 and CDR2 sequences are LGHNA and YSLEER.

The rearrangement uses TRBV9 and TRBJ2-7; D ambiguous. CDR1 and CDR2 from the germline V gene are SGDLS and YYNGEE. The CDR3 sequence is 13 residues long. Trimming stripped 3 bases from V and 6 bases from J, with 13 bases between. This chain's CDR3 is CASSDNEWSEQYF. The CDR3 nucleotides are TGTGCCAGCAGCGATAATGAGTGGAGCGAGCAGTACTTC.